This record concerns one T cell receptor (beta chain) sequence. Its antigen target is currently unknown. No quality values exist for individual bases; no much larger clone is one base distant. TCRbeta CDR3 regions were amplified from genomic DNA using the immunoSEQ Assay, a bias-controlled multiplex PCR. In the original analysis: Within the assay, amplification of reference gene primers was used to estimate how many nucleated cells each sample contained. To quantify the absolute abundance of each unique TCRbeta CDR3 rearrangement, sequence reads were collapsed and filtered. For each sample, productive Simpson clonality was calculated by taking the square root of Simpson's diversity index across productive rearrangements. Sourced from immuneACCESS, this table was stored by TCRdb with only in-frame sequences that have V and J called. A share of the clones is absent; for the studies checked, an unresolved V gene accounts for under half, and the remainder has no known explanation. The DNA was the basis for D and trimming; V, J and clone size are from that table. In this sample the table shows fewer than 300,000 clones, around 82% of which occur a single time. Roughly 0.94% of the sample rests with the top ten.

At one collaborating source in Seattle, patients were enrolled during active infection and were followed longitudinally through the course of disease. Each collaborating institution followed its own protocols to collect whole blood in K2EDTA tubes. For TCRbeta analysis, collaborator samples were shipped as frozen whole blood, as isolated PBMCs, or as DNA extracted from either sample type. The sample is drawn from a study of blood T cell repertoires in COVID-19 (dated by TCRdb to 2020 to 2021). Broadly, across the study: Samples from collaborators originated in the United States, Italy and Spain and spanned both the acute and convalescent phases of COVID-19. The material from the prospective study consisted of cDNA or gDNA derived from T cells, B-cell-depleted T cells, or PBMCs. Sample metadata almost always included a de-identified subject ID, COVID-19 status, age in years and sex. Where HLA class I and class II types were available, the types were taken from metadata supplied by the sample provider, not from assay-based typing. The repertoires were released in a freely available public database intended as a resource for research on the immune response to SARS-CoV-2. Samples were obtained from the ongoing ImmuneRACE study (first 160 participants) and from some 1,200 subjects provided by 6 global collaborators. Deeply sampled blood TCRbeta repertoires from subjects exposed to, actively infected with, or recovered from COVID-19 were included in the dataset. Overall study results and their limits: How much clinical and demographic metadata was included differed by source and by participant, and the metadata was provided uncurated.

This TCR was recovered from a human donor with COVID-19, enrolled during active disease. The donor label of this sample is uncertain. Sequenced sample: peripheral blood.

The CDR3 region has the sequence CAGATGVSYEQYF. The DNA sequence reads TGTGCCGGGGCTACAGGGGTCTCCTACGAGCAGTACTTC. Recombination connected TRBV30 to TRBJ2-7; 7 central nucleotides agree with TRBD1. The germline V gene (reference sequence) supplies CDR1 GTSNPN and CDR2 SVGIG. The CDR3 contains 13 residues, cysteine and phenylalanine counted. Only the CDR3 DNA stays, 39 bases, in frame from base 1. Trimming takes 8 bases off V and 0 bases off J; junction bases not matched to a gene: 7.